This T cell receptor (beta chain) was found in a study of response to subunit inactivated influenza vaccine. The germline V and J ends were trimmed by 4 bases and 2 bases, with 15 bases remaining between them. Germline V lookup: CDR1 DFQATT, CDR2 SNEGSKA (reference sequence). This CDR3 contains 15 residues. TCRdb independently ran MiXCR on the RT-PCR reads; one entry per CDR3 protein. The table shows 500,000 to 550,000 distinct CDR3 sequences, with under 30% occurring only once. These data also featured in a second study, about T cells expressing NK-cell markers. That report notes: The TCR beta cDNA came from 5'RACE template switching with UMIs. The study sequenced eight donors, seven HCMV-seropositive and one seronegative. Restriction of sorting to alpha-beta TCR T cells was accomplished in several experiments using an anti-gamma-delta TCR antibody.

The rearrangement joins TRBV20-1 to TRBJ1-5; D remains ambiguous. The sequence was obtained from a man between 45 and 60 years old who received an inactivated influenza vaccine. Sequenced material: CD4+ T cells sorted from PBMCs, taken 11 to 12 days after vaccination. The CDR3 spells CSANLPRGGNQPQHF. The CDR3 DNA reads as TGCAGTGCTAACCTCCCCCGTGGGGGCAATCAGCCCCAGCATTTT.